This T cell receptor (beta chain) was recovered during a study of blood T cell repertoires in COVID-19 (dated by TCRdb to 2018 to 2021). With respect to the entire study: Samples covering the acute and convalescent phases of COVID-19 were provided by collaborators in the United States, Italy and Spain. The prospective study material was composed of cDNA or gDNA derived from T cells, B-cell-depleted T cells, or PBMCs. Deeply sampled blood TCRbeta repertoires from subjects exposed to, actively infected with, or recovered from COVID-19 were included in the dataset. The repertoires were released in a freely available public database meant as a resource for research on the immune response to SARS-CoV-2. The samples were drawn from two sources: the first 160 participants of the ongoing ImmuneRACE study, and approximately 1,300 subjects contributed by 6 global collaborators. Sample metadata almost always included a de-identified subject ID, COVID-19 status, age in years and sex. Where available, HLA class I and class II types were obtained from metadata supplied by the sample provider rather than from assay-based typing. Summary of the overall study and its limitations: How much clinical and demographic metadata was included differed by source and by participant, and the metadata was provided uncurated.

Turning to this clone: No cognate antigen has been identified for it. Nothing much larger sits one base from this clone, and base qualities are not available.

The immunoSEQ Assay, a bias-controlled multiplex PCR, was used to amplify TCRbeta CDR3 regions from genomic DNA. As for how the authors treated the data: Within the assay, amplification of reference gene primers was used to estimate how many nucleated cells each sample contained. To quantify the absolute abundance of each unique TCRbeta CDR3 rearrangement, sequence reads were collapsed and filtered. Productive Simpson clonality was computed per sample as the square root of Simpson's diversity index over productive rearrangements. TCRdb carries this immuneACCESS record with in-frame sequences only. Its versions omit some clonotypes, under half of them owing to an unresolved V gene in the studies checked, with the rest unexplained. The V and J calls and the clone size are those of that table, but D and trimming were determined from the DNA. The sample has around 170,000 clones on record, 89% of them singletons. The top ten clones comprise about 3% of the sample.

CDR3 length: 13 amino acids, cysteine to phenylalanine. Only CDR3 DNA remains: 39 bases, in frame from the first base. CDR1 and CDR2 (SGHDN, FVKESK) derive from the germline V gene. From V the trimming removes 5 bases and from J it removes 6 bases, while the gene matches leave 6 bases of the junction unaccounted for. The collaborating institutions used their own protocols to collect whole blood in K2EDTA tubes. For TCRbeta analysis, collaborator samples were shipped as frozen whole blood, as isolated PBMCs, or as DNA extracted from either sample type. The chain is made from TRBV14 and TRBJ1-2, and 7 bases in between align with TRBD1. This TCR derives from a man aged 60-69 years with acute or convalescent COVID-19. Specimen: peripheral blood. The DNA is TGTGCCAGCAGCACCTATAGGGGGCATGGCTACACCTTC. This sequence encodes CASSTYRGHGYTF.